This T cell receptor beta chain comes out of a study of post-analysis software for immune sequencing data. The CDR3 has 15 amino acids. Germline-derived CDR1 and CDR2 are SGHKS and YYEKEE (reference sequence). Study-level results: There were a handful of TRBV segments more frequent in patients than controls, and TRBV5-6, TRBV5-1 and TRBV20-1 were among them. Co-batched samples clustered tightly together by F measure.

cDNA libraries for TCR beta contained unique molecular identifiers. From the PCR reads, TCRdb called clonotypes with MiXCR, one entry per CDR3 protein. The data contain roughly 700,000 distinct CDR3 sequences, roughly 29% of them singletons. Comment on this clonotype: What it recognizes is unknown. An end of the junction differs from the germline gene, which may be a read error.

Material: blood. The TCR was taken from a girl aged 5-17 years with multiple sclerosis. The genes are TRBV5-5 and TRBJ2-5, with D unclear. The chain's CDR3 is CASGLVFSFQETQYF. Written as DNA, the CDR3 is TGTGCCAGCGGCTTGGTTTTTTCGTTCCAAGAGACCCAGTACTTC.